This is a list of T cell receptor beta chains from one sample in a study of spatial heterogeneity in lung cancer. Using its own MiXCR run on the 5' RACE reads, TCRdb lists one record per CDR3 protein. Of about 100,000 distinct CDR3 sequences in the sample, 3.5% to 5% are singletons; the top ten hold around 21%. Sample: lung tumor tissue, taken at surgery. The receptor set was obtained from a male donor with early-stage non-small cell lung cancer. The CDR3 runs from the conserved cysteine through the conserved F or W. The order of the fields is V gene, CDR3 protein.

V: TRBV29-1; CDR3: CSVEGTLGTDTQYF
V: TRBV29-1; CDR3: CSAVREDRGNEQFF
V: TRBV24-1; CDR3: CATKVGEGDRDTSGSAGANVLTF
V: TRBV28; CDR3: CASLRGDRHNEQFF
V: TRBV10-3; CDR3: CATKLTGTSYEQYF
V: TRBV6-1; CDR3: CASRGSGYNEQFF
V: TRBV9; CDR3: CASSVSQGVFDEQYF
V: TRBV12-3/TRBV12-4; CDR3: CASSAYRVRGPQHF
V: TRBV4-1; CDR3: CASSQGAQWAYGYTF
V: TRBV28; CDR3: CASSSGTVYGYTF
V: TRBV2; CDR3: CASSEKAGRETQYF
V: TRBV2; CDR3: CASVFGRGPRNTQYF
V: TRBV5-6; CDR3: CASSLVGDEQYF
V: TRBV28; CDR3: CASSFFPGRKDRDTQYF
V: TRBV20-1; CDR3: CSASLGGNEQFF
V: TRBV7-9; CDR3: CASSFKFHFVAQPQHF
V: TRBV2; CDR3: CASSYTSGNTDTQYF
V: TRBV20-1; CDR3: CSARDGLGGTEAFF
V: TRBV5-1; CDR3: CASSLQGEETQYF
V: TRBV29-1; CDR3: CSGLGGGANTGELFF
V: TRBV12-3/TRBV12-4; CDR3: CASGQGFDEQYF
V: TRBV20-1; CDR3: CSAAGLAGKGPLENTQYF
V: TRBV20-1; CDR3: CSAGFYDRGGELFF
V: TRBV4-1; CDR3: CASSQVSGKRDYGYTF
V: TRBV10-3; CDR3: CAISGGALSYEQYF
V: TRBV7-9; CDR3: CASRALGGTNEKLFF
V: TRBV28; CDR3: CASLGSVGELFF
V: TRBV7-2; CDR3: CASSLQLGELFF
V: TRBV6-2/TRBV6-3; CDR3: CASSPGFPDSPQHF
V: TRBV20-1; CDR3: CSARDWRDGENIQYF
V: TRBV14; CDR3: CASSQVGGHIADTQYF
V: TRBV11-2; CDR3: CASSFSQILRTEAFF
V: TRBV25-1; CDR3: CASSEDTGELFF
V: TRBV11-1; CDR3: CASSRELMGTEAFF
V: TRBV28; CDR3: CASSRPSRETYEQYF
V: TRBV29-1; CDR3: CSVVAGSRDTEAFF
V: TRBV28; CDR3: CASSLDLGTDTQYF
V: TRBV28; CDR3: CASSPLGGVYEQYF
V: TRBV10-3; CDR3: CAISLTLAETSYNEQFF
V: TRBV7-2; CDR3: CASSFREWPKNIQYF
V: TRBV29-1; CDR3: CSADTAGNTEAFF
V: TRBV6-6; CDR3: CASSVLGTDTQYF
V: TRBV5-1; CDR3: CASRMTDSYTDTQYF
V: TRBV20-1; CDR3: CSARGEGSVEQFF
V: TRBV5-1; CDR3: CASSPYSTGTFPETSTDTQYF
V: TRBV4-1; CDR3: CASRDPSDTQYF
V: TRBV5-5; CDR3: CASSLLAGGPETQYF